In its sample, the clone carrying this TCR beta chain was seen once. No antigen is known for it. 13 Jbeta primers and 60 Vbeta primers were used for the PCR. Only in-frame clones appear in the TCRdb table, and some are missing; sequencing was by immunoSEQ multiplex PCR. This sample has 60,000 to 70,000 clones, with 60% to 70% found just once. V dropped 6 bases and J dropped 10; count of bases not matched to a gene: 15. CDR3 length equals 15 residues. In germline, CDR1 is SNHLY, CDR2 FYNNEI. This sample is part of a study of cytomegalovirus exposure and HLA in healthy donors. Findings of the study overall: Near-uniform donor sequencing depth was presumed by presence/absence analyses.

Sequenced: PBMCs. This sequence originates from a man aged 40-49 years in good health and CMV-seropositive. The chain couples TRBV2 to TRBJ2-1, with 7 bases identical to TRBD2. This chain's CDR3 is CASSPQAGVSGEQFF. The CDR3 region has the DNA TGTGCCAGCAGCCCCCAGGCGGGAGTATCGGGGGAGCAGTTCTTC.